Below, 2 T cell receptor beta chains from the same sample are listed, as sequenced in a study of shared clonotypes between healthy human individuals. Assay used: immunoSEQ multiplex PCR; TCRdb lists only in-frame clones, some missing. The table records approximately 1,000,000 clones, roughly 80% of them present only once. The specimen sequenced was memory CD4+ T cells from PBMCs. Specified subset: CD45RA-negative fraction. The receptors come from a young man in good health. Some clones in this sample may be carry-over from other donors' samples.

This clone was observed a single time. The V gene is TRBV10-3, the J gene TRBJ2-5; 14 positions match TRBD2. The V gene end was trimmed by 1 base and the J gene end by 5 bases; junction bases not matched to a gene: 0. The CDR3 extends over 15 amino acids. The germline V gene encodes CDR1 ENHRY and CDR2 SYGVKD. CDR3 DNA: TGTGCCATCAGTGAGTGGACTAGCGGGGGGGAGACCCAGTACTTC. Residues: CAISEWTSGGETQYF.

The CDR3 loop reads CASSLWSSTDTQYF. In DNA form, the CDR3 reads TGTGCCAGCAGCCTTTGGTCTAGCACAGATACGCAGTATTTT. The rearrangement joins TRBV5-5 to TRBJ2-3, with D uncertain. Germline V gives CDR1 SGHKS, CDR2 YYEKEE (reference sequence). There are 14 residues in the CDR3. Trimming took off 4 bases at V and 0 bases at J, with 9 bases between the two ends.